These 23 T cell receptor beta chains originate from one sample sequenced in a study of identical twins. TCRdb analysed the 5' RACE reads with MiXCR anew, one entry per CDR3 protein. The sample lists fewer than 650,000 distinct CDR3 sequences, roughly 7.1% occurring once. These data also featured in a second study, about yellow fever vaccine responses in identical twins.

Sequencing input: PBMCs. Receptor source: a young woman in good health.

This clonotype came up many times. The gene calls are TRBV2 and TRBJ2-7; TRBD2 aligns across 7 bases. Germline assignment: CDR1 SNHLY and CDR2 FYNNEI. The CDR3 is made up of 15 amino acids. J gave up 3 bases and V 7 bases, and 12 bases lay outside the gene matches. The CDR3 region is CASIRTPGLNYEQYF. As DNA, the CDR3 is TGTGCCAGCATTCGCACTCCGGGACTAAACTACGAGCAGTACTTC. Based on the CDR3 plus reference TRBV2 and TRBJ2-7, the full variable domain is EPEVTQTPSHQVTQMGQEVILRCVPISNHLYFYWYRQILGQKVEFLVSFYNNEISEKSEIFDDQFSVERPDGSNFTLKIRSTKLEDSAMYFCASIRTPGLNYEQYFGPGTRLTVT.

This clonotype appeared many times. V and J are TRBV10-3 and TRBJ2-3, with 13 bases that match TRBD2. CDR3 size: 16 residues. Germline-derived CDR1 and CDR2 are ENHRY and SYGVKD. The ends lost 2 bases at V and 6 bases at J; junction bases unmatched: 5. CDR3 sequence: CAISEGLAGALDTQYF. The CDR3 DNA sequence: TGTGCCATCAGTGAGGGACTAGCGGGGGCTTTGGATACGCAGTATTTT.

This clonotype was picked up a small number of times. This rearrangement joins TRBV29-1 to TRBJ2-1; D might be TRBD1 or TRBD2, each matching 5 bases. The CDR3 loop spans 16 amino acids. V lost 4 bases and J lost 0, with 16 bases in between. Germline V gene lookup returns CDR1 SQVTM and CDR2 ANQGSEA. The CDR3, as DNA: TGCAGCGTTGTGTGGCGTTGGGGGACCTCCTACAATGAGCAGTTCTTC. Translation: CSVVWRWGTSYNEQFF.

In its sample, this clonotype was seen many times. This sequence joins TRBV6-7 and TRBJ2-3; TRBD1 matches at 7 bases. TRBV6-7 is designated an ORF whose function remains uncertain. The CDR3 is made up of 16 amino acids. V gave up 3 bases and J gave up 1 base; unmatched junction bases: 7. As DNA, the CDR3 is TGTGCCAGCAGTTATCACAGGGGCGAAGGCACAGATACGCAGTATTTT. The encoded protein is CASSYHRGEGTDTQYF.

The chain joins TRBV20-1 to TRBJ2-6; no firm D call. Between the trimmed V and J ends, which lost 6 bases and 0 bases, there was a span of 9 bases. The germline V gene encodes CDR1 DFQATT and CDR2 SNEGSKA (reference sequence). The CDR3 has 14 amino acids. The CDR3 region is CSALAGSGANVLTF. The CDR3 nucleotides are TGCAGTGCCCTGGCAGGCTCTGGGGCCAACGTCCTGACTTTC.

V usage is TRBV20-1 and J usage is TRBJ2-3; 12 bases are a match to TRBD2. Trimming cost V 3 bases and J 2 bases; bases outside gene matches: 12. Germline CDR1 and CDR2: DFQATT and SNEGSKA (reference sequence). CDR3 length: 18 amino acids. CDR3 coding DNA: TGCAGTGCTAGGAGGCTAGCGGGAGGGCCAATTATCACAGATACGCAGTATTTT. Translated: CSARRLAGGPIITDTQYF.

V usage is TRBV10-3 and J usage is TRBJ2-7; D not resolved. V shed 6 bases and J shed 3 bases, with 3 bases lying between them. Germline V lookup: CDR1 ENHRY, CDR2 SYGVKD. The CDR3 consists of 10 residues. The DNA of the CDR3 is TGTGCCATCAGGAACTACGAGCAGTACGTC. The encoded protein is CAIRNYEQYV.

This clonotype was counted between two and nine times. The CDR3 loop is CASSVARQGFGNEQFF. For the CDR3, the DNA is TGTGCCAGCAGCGTAGCTAGACAGGGGTTTGGGAATGAGCAGTTCTTC. J is TRBJ2-1 and V is TRBV9; 8 nucleotides agree with TRBD1. The CDR3 is made up of 16 amino acids. Germline lookup yields CDR1 SGDLS and CDR2 YYNGEE. Unmatched junction bases numbered 9, after V lost 0 bases and J lost 7 bases.

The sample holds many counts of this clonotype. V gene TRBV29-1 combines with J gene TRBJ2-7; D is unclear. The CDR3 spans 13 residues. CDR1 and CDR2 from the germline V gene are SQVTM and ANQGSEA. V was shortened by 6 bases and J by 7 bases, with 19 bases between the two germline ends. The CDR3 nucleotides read TGCAGCGTCCTCGGAGCCCGGGCGTGGGAGCAGTACTTC. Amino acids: CSVLGARAWEQYF.

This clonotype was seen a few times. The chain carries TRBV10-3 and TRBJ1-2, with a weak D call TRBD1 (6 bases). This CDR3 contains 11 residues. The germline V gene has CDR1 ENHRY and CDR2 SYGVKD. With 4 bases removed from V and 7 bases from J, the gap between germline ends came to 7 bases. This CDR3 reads CAISGGGGYTF. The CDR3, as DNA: TGTGCCATCAGTGGAGGGGGTGGCTACACCTTC.

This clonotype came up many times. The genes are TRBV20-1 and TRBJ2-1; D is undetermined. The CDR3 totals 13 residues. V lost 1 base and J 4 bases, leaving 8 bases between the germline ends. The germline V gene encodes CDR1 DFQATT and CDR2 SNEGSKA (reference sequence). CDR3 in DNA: TGCAGTGCTAGAGTGGCCAGTTACAATGAGCAGTTCTTC. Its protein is CSARVASYNEQFF.

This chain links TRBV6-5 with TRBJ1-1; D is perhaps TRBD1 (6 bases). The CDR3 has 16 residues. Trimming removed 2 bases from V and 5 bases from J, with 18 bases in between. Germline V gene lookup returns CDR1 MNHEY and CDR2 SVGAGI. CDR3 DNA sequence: TGTGCCAGCAGTTACGAGGTGGTACAGGGAAGTACTGAAGCTTTCTTT. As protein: CASSYEVVQGSTEAFF.

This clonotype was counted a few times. The CDR3 coding sequence is TGCAGCGTTGAACGGGACAGGGGAGAGCAGTTCTTC. It is translated as CSVERDRGEQFF. V is TRBV29-1 and J is TRBJ2-1, with 10 bases that match TRBD1. CDR3 length: 12 amino acids. Germline CDR1 is SQVTM and CDR2 is ANQGSEA. The ends lost 2 bases at V and 10 bases at J; junction bases unmatched: 2.

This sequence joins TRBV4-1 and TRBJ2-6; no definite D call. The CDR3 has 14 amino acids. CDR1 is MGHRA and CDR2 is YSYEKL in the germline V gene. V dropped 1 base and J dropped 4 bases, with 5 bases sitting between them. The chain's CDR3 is CASSQGWGANVLTF. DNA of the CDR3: TGCGCCAGCAGCCAAGGATGGGGGGCCAACGTCCTGACTTTC.

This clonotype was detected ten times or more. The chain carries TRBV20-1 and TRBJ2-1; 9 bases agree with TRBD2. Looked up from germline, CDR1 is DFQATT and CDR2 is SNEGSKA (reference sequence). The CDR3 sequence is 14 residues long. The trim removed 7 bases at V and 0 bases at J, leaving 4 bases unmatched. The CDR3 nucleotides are TGCAGTGGGCTAGCGGGGAGCTCCTACAATGAGCAGTTCTTC. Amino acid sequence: CSGLAGSSYNEQFF.

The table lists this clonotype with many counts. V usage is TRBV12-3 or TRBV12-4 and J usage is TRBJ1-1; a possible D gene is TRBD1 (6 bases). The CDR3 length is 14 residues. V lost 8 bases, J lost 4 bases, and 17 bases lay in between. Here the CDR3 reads CASGGGGWATEAFF. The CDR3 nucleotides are TGTGCCAGCGGCGGGGGGGGCTGGGCCACTGAAGCTTTCTTT.

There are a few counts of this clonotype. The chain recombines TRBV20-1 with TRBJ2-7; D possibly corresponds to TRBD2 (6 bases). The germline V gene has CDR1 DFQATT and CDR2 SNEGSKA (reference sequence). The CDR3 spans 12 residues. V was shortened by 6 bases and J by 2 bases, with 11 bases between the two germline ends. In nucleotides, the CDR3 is TGCAGTGCCCCCGGCGGGGCCTACGAGCAGTACTTC. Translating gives CSAPGGAYEQYF.

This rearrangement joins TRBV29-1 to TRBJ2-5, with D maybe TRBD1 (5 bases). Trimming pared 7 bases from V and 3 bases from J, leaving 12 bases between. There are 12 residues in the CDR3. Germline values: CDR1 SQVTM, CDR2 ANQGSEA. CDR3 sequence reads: CSGQQGKETQYF. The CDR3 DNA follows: TGCAGCGGACAGCAGGGCAAAGAGACCCAGTACTTC.

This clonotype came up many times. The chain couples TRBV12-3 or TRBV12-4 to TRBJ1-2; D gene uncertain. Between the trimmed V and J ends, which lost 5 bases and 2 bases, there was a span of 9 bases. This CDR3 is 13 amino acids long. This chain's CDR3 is CASSPTANYGYTF. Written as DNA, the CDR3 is TGTGCCAGCAGTCCAACAGCCAACTATGGCTACACCTTC.

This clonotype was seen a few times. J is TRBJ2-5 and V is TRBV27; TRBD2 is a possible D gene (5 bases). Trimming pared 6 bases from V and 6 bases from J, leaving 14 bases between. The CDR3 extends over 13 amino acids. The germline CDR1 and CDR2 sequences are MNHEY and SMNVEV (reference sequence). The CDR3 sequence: CASSPGGRKTQYF. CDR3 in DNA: TGTGCCAGCAGCCCAGGAGGCCGAAAGACCCAGTACTTC.

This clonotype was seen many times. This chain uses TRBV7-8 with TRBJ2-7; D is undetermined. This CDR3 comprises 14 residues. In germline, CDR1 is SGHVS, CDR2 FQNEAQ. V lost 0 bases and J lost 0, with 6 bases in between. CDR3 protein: CASSLADTSYEQYV. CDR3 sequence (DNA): TGTGCCAGCAGCTTAGCGGATACCTCCTACGAGCAGTACGTC.

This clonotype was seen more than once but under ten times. This chain's CDR3 is CATSDLSSGGSYNEQFF. The CDR3 region has the DNA TGTGCCACCAGTGATTTATCTAGCGGGGGGTCCTACAATGAGCAGTTCTTC. The chain couples TRBV24-1 to TRBJ2-1; 11 bases align to TRBD2. The V segment lost 1 base and the J segment 1 base; nucleotides outside the gene matches: 2. The CDR3 contains 17 residues. Germline values: CDR1 KGHDR, CDR2 SFDVKD.

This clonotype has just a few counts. The CDR3 DNA follows: TGTGCCAGCACCCTGACAGGATACCTTGGAAACACCATATATTTT. It is translated as CASTLTGYLGNTIYF. This chain connects TRBV28 to TRBJ1-3; the D gene is possibly TRBD1 (6 bases). In germline, CDR1 is MDHEN, CDR2 SYDVKM. This CDR3 comprises 15 residues. V was clipped by 7 bases and J by 3 bases, with 16 bases between them.